This passage covers 28 T cell receptor beta chains from one sample sequenced in a study of T cell responses to AZD1222 COVID-19 vaccine. Measured with immunoSEQ multiplex PCR; TCRdb has only the in-frame clones, and not every one. Among about 140,000 clones listed, around nine tenths were seen once. The specimen comprised peripheral blood, sampled on day 0 of AZD1222 vaccination. The receptors come from an adult in good health.

This clone occurred once. The gene calls are TRBV3-1 (or the pseudogene TRBV3-2) and TRBJ1-1; D remains unclear. The CDR3 sequence is 15 residues long. V was pared by 1 base and J by 6 bases, with 15 bases between. Germline V CDR1 and CDR2: LGHDT, YNNKEL (reference sequence). Here the CDR3 reads CASSQGGWGSSEAFF. CDR3 DNA: TGTGCCAGCAGCCAAGGCGGTTGGGGAAGTTCTGAAGCTTTCTTT.

This clone was seen a single time. The CDR3 loop reads CSASAVRGQGYTF. CDR3 nucleotides: TGCAGTGCTAGTGCCGTCAGGGGTCAAGGCTACACCTTC. J is TRBJ1-2 and V is TRBV20-1; D might be TRBD1 (6 bases). The germline V gene encodes CDR1 DFQATT and CDR2 SNEGSKA (reference sequence). The length of the CDR3 is 13 residues. Trimming took 3 bases from V and 8 from J, leaving 16 bases between them.

The rearrangement uses TRBV6-5 and TRBJ1-1, with TRBD1 matching over 7 bases. The V segment lost 6 bases and the J segment 5 bases; nucleotides outside the gene matches: 6. From germline, CDR1 is MNHEY and CDR2 SVGAGI. This CDR3 is 13 amino acids long. CDR3 region: CASSRDRATEAFF. The CDR3 nucleotides are TGTGCCAGCAGCCGAGACAGGGCTACTGAAGCTTTCTTT.

This sequence joins TRBV19 and TRBJ2-1; D might be TRBD2 (6 bases). V lost 2 bases to trimming and J lost 4 bases, with 21 bases between them. The CDR3 extends over 18 amino acids. CDR1 LNHDA and CDR2 SQIVND come from the germline V gene (reference sequence). The CDR3 region has the DNA TGTGCCAGTAGTATAAGAGGATTCGCTAGCGAGATATACAATGAGCAGTTCTTC. This encodes CASSIRGFASEIYNEQFF.

This clone was seen only once. The genes are TRBV12-3 or TRBV12-4 and TRBJ2-2; no clear D. Trimming shortened V by 7 bases and J by 0 bases, and 3 bases separated the two germline ends. This CDR3 spans 12 amino acids. As DNA, the CDR3 is TGTGCCAGCACGGCGAACACCGGGGAGCTGTTTTTT. Encoded protein: CASTANTGELFF.

The CDR3 spells CASSLGVSYNEQFF. The CDR3 DNA sequence: TGCGCCAGCAGCCTGGGGGTCTCCTACAATGAGCAGTTCTTC. This sequence joins TRBV4-3 and TRBJ2-1; D may match TRBD1 or TRBD2 (5 bases each). This CDR3 is built from 14 residues. Trimming removed 4 bases from V and 0 bases from J, with 7 bases in between. The germline V gene encodes CDR1 LGHNA and CDR2 YSLEER.

The gene calls are TRBV7-2 and TRBJ2-1; D is uncertain. Germline-derived CDR1 and CDR2 are SGHTA and FQGNSA. This CDR3 has 17 amino acids. Trimming removed 2 bases at V and 0 bases at J, with 14 bases between. CDR3 nucleotide sequence: TGTGCCAGCAGCTTAACGGGCGGCGGAACCTCCTACAATGAGCAGTTCTTC. This encodes CASSLTGGGTSYNEQFF.

V usage is TRBV28 and J usage is TRBJ2-1; D is unresolved. In germline, CDR1 is MDHEN, CDR2 SYDVKM. Trimming stripped 2 bases from V and 1 base from J, with 6 bases between. The CDR3 covers 14 residues. CDR3 residues: CASSLRMSYNEQFF. CDR3 bases: TGTGCCAGCAGTTTACGGATGTCCTACAATGAGCAGTTCTTC.

This rearrangement joins TRBV6-5 to TRBJ2-7, with D possibly being TRBD1 (5 bases). CDR3 size: 15 residues. V lost 7 bases to trimming and J lost 4 bases, with 20 bases between them. Germline lookup yields CDR1 MNHEY and CDR2 SVGAGI. The chain's CDR3 is CASNTRWGSLYEQYF. As DNA, the CDR3 is TGTGCCAGCAATACCAGATGGGGCAGCTTATACGAGCAGTACTTC.

This chain uses TRBV4-3 with TRBJ2-1, with 8 bases that match TRBD2. Trimming at V came to 3 bases and at J to 8 bases, leaving 12 bases not matched to a gene. Germline CDR1 is LGHNA and CDR2 is YSLEER. The CDR3 has 16 residues. CDR3 region: CASSQKPGLGGDEQFF. The CDR3 nucleotides are TGCGCCAGCAGCCAGAAACCGGGACTAGGGGGAGATGAGCAGTTCTTC.

The V gene is TRBV6-5, the J gene TRBJ2-1, with TRBD2 matching over 8 bases. The ends lost 8 bases at V and 2 bases at J; junction bases unmatched: 8. The CDR3 has 15 amino acids. Germline assignment: CDR1 MNHEY and CDR2 SVGAGI. The CDR3 nucleotides are TGTGCCAGCGTTATGAGCGGGAGTGCCTACAATGAGCAGTTCTTC. Its protein product is CASVMSGSAYNEQFF.

The CDR3 DNA follows: TGCGCCAGCAGCTCGAGACAGGGTGGTGGCTACACCTTC. Its translation is CASSSRQGGGYTF. The gene calls are TRBV5-1 and TRBJ1-2; 7 bases agree with TRBD1. The V segment lost 3 bases and the J segment 7 bases; nucleotides outside the gene matches: 6. Germline V gene lookup returns CDR1 SGHRS and CDR2 YFSETQ. This CDR3 has 13 residues.

V and J are TRBV6-4 and TRBJ2-6; D is unclear. Germline CDR1 reads MRHNA; CDR2 reads SNTAGT. V was clipped by 5 bases and J by 0 bases, with 5 bases between them. The CDR3 sequence is 14 residues long. This CDR3 reads CASSTDSGANVLTF. The CDR3 coding sequence is TGTGCCAGCAGTACAGACTCTGGGGCCAACGTCCTGACTTTC.

The rearrangement links TRBV9 to TRBJ2-2; no firm D call. CDR3 length equals 11 residues. Trimming left V 3 bases short and J 6 bases short, with 3 bases between. Looked up from germline, CDR1 is SGDLS and CDR2 is YYNGEE. The CDR3 here is CASSASGELFF. The CDR3 nucleotides read TGTGCCAGCAGCGCCTCCGGGGAGCTGTTTTTT.

This clone was detected a few times. This chain joins TRBV6-5 and TRBJ1-2; weak D call: TRBD1 (6 bases). The CDR3 extends over 12 amino acids. Germline values: CDR1 MNHEY, CDR2 SVGAGI. Trimming removed 0 bases from V and 8 bases from J, with 7 bases in between. CDR3 nucleotide sequence: TGTGCCAGCAGTTACTCCCAGGGGGGCTACACCTTC. This codes for CASSYSQGGYTF.

This clone was seen just once. V gene TRBV11-1 combines with J gene TRBJ2-1; D call uncertain. The CDR3 totals 16 residues. V lost 1 base, J lost 0 bases, and 10 bases lay in between. Per germline, CDR1 SGHAT and CDR2 FQDESV (reference sequence). CDR3 nucleotides: TGTGCCAGCAGCTTAGGCACTGACCCCTCCTACAATGAGCAGTTCTTC. Translated: CASSLGTDPSYNEQFF.

This clone was observed a few times. The chain carries TRBV4-2 and TRBJ1-6; D is possibly TRBD1 (6 bases). CDR1 and CDR2 (germline): LGHNA, YNFKEQ. Trimming cost V 4 bases and J 0 bases, with 16 bases left between them. This CDR3 has 18 residues. CDR3 nucleotide sequence: TGTGCCAGCAGCCCTACTGGGACACTGAGCTCCTATAATTCACCCCTCCACTTT. This codes for CASSPTGTLSSYNSPLHF.

This clone was counted only a few times. The chain is built from TRBV4-2 and TRBJ2-2, with 8 bases that match TRBD2. The CDR3 sequence is 14 residues long. CDR1 LGHNA and CDR2 YNFKEQ come from the germline V gene. V gave up 3 bases and J gave up 5 bases; unmatched junction bases: 2. For the CDR3, the DNA is TGTGCCAGCAGCCAGGCTAGCGGGACCGGGGAGCTGTTTTTT. Its translation is CASSQASGTGELFF.

The chain has TRBV19 and TRBJ1-1, with 9 bases aligning to TRBD1. Losses at the gene ends were 4 bases for V and 8 bases for J; bases not matched to a gene: 5. Germline assignment: CDR1 LNHDA and CDR2 SQIVND (reference sequence). The CDR3 has 13 amino acids. Here the CDR3 reads CASSTEGQGEAFF. CDR3 coding DNA: TGTGCCAGTAGTACCGAGGGACAGGGAGAAGCTTTCTTT. Full variable domain (outside the CDR3, taken from reference TRBV19 and TRBJ1-1): DGGITQSPKYLFRKEGQNVTLSCEQNLNHDAMYWYRQDPGQGLRLIYYSQIVNDFQKGDIAEGYSVSREKKESFPLTVTSAQKNPTAFYLCASSTEGQGEAFFGQGTRLTVV.

This clone was seen once. The chain recombines TRBV15 with TRBJ2-7; TRBD1 might be the D (6 bases). CDR3 length: 17 residues. The germline V gene encodes CDR1 LNHNV and CDR2 YYDKDF (reference sequence). V lost 0 bases and J 4 bases, leaving 19 bases between the germline ends. The CDR3 coding sequence is TGTGCCACCAGCAGAGATAAGGGGGACGGTCTCGGATACGAGCAGTACTTC. It is translated as CATSRDKGDGLGYEQYF.

The J gene is TRBJ2-1, the V gene TRBV27; TRBD2 matches at 12 bases. The CDR3 length is 17 residues. Per the germline V gene, CDR1 is MNHEY and CDR2 is SMNVEV (reference sequence). J gave up 11 bases and V 6 bases, and 17 bases lay outside the gene matches. CDR3 nucleotide sequence: TGTGCCAGCAGGGCAACCGGGGGACTAGCGGGCCTTACTAAGCAGTTCTTC. The encoded protein is CASRATGGLAGLTKQFF.

The chain is built from TRBV5-6 and TRBJ1-2; perhaps TRBD1 as D (6 bases). V lost 2 bases and J lost 1, with 12 bases in between. CDR1 SGHDT and CDR2 YYEEEE come from the germline V gene. The CDR3 extends over 15 amino acids. CDR3 amino acids: CASSLTQGINYGYTF. The CDR3, as DNA: TGTGCCAGCAGCTTAACACAGGGCATTAACTATGGCTACACCTTC.

CDR3 in amino acids: CASSPRDGYNEQFF. Written as DNA, the CDR3 is TGTGCCAGCAGCCCCCGGGACGGCTACAATGAGCAGTTCTTC. The chain is built from TRBV7-3 and TRBJ2-1; D may correspond to TRBD1 or TRBD2 (5 bases each). The CDR3 has 14 residues. Germline V CDR1 and CDR2: SGHTA, FQGTGA. V dropped 5 bases and J dropped 3 bases, with 11 bases sitting between them.

The DNA of the CDR3 is TGTGCCAGCAGCAAACCCCTTACTAGCGGGGCTGCGGAGGAGCAGTACTTC. Translating it yields CASSKPLTSGAAEEQYF. This chain joins TRBV7-2 and TRBJ2-7; 10 nucleotides agree with TRBD2. Trimming removed 5 bases from V and 7 bases from J; junction bases left unmatched: 17. This CDR3 spans 17 amino acids. CDR1 is SGHTA and CDR2 is FQGNSA in the germline V gene.

This chain connects TRBV29-1 to TRBJ1-1; no clear D gene. The V gene lost 5 bases and the J gene lost 0 bases, with 7 bases spanning the gap. Germline CDR1 reads SQVTM; CDR2 reads ANQGSEA. This CDR3 is built from 12 residues. CDR3 sequence: CSVLILNTEAFF. CDR3 coding DNA: TGCAGCGTTCTCATCCTGAACACTGAAGCTTTCTTT.

The V call is TRBV5-6, the J call TRBJ1-2; possible D gene TRBD1, 5 bases. Per germline, CDR1 SGHDT and CDR2 YYEEEE. The CDR3 totals 15 residues. Trimming pared 4 bases from V and 5 bases from J, leaving 18 bases between. The CDR3: CASSVLRDLFYGYTF. DNA of the CDR3: TGTGCCAGCAGCGTACTCCGGGACCTATTTTATGGCTACACCTTC.

The V and J genes are TRBV9 and TRBJ1-5; D is possibly TRBD1 (5 bases). From germline, CDR1 is SGDLS and CDR2 YYNGEE. V gave up 0 bases and J gave up 3 bases, with 7 bases separating them. CDR3 length: 14 residues. As DNA, the CDR3 is TGTGCCAGCAGCGTAGGACAGATCAATCAGCCCCAGCATTTT. Protein sequence: CASSVGQINQPQHF.

The chain carries TRBV9 and TRBJ1-2, with unresolved D. The germline V and J ends were trimmed by 4 bases and 2 bases, with 15 bases remaining between them. Germline V gives CDR1 SGDLS, CDR2 YYNGEE. The CDR3 sequence is 15 residues long. For the CDR3, the DNA is TGTGCCAGCAGCTCTTCTCCAACAGCGAACTATGGCTACACCTTC. This translates into CASSSSPTANYGYTF.